The present entry profiles one T cell receptor (beta chain) with its context. In this sample, this clone turned up a few times. What this receptor recognizes is not known. Per-base qualities were not stored, and no clone one base away is much larger. The source of the sample is a study of blood T cell repertoires in COVID-19 (dated by TCRdb to 2020 to 2022). About the investigation overall: Samples covering the acute and convalescent phases of COVID-19 were provided by collaborators in the United States, Italy and Spain. The material from the prospective study consisted of cDNA or gDNA derived from T cells, B-cell-depleted T cells, or PBMCs. HLA class I and class II types, where available, came from metadata supplied by the sample provider rather than from assay-based typing. The samples were drawn from the first 160 participants of the ongoing ImmuneRACE study and from 950 to 1,500 subjects provided by 6 global collaborators. The repertoires were made available in a free public database intended to serve as a resource for research on the immune response to SARS-CoV-2. Subjects who had been exposed to COVID-19, were actively infected with it, or had recovered from it provided the deeply sampled blood TCRbeta repertoires that made up the dataset. A de-identified subject ID, COVID-19 status, age in years and sex were almost always included in the sample metadata.

The immunoSEQ Assay, a bias-controlled multiplex PCR, was used to amplify TCRbeta CDR3 regions from genomic DNA. Per the authors' processing: Nucleated cell counts per sample were estimated from amplification of reference gene primers within the assay. Sequence reads were collapsed and filtered to measure the absolute abundance of every unique TCRbeta CDR3 rearrangement. Productive Simpson clonality was computed per sample as the square root of Simpson's diversity index over productive rearrangements. Drawn from immuneACCESS, this table holds only the in-frame rearrangements with V and J called that TCRdb kept. Clones are partly lost; checked studies trace under half to an unresolved V gene and leave the rest unexplained. The DNA gave D and trimming, while V, J and clone size come from that table. This sample has roughly 250,000 clones in its table, and about 85% of those were observed once. The top ten clones comprise about 6% of the sample.

What the authors observed across the whole study: The amount of clinical and demographic metadata varied by source and participant and was provided uncurated.

Enrolling through a virtual design, the prospective study's participants ranged in age from roughly 18 to 89 years and lived across some 22 United States geographic areas. Cohort assignment in the prospective study relied on participant-reported clinical history from a screening survey and a study questionnaire. Each participant in the prospective study had whole blood, serum and a nasopharyngeal or oropharyngeal swab collected by mobile phlebotomists. Over an approximately two-month period, participants in the prospective study had the option of providing additional blood draws and questionnaires. Prospective study blood samples were shipped either frozen or at room temperature before DNA extraction. V is reduced by 10 bases and J by 5 bases, leaving a spacing of 11 bases between them. The germline V gene supplies CDR1 SNHLY and CDR2 FYNNEI. From the cysteine up to the phenylalanine, the CDR3 has a length of 11 residues. Solely the CDR3 DNA is kept, with 33 bases framed from the first base.

The sequenced sample consisted of PBMCs or T cells enriched from blood (not recorded which). The clonotype comes from a woman in her thirties with acute COVID-19. The V and J genes are TRBV2 and TRBJ1-1; the D gene is not confidently resolved. This receptor carries the CDR3 CAIKSETEAFF. The sequenced DNA: TGTGCCATCAAGTCCGAGACTGAAGCTTTCTTT.